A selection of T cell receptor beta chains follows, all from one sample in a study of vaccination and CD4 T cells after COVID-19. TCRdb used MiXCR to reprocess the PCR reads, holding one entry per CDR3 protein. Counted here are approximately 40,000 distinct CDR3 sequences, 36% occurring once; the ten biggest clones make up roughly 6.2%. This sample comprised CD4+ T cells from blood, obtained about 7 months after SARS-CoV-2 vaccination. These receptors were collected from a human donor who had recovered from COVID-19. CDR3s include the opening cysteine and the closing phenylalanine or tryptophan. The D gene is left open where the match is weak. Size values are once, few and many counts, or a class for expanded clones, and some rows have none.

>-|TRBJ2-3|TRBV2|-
CASSPLLLTDTQYF
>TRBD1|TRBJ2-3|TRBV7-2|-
CASSLAGTGAQYF
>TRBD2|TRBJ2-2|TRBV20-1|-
CSASGGVPNTGELFF
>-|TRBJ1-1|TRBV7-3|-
CASSSPPGTEAFF
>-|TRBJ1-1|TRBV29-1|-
CSVEGGAWNTEAFF
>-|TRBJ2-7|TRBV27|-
CASSFIQGYEQYF
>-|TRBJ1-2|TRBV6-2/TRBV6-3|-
CASTGTYFYGYTF
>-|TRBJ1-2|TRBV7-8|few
CASSLARANYGYTF
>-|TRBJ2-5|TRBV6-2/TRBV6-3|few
CASMPSTQETQYF
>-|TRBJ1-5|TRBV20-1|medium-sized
CSARIGRNQPQHF
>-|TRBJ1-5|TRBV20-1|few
CSGGRRYSNQPQHF
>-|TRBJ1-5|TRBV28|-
CASLTGGGQPQHF
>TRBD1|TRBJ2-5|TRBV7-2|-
CASSFSGTGGETQYF
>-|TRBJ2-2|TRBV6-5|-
CASSYKPTGFSGELFF
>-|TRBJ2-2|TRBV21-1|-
CASSKAPRTGNGELFF
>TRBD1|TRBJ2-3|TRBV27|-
CASSDDRVSTDTQYF
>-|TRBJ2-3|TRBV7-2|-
CASSLRRGGTDTQYF
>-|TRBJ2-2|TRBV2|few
CASEGGELFF
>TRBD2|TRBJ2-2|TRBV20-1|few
CSASWTSGNTGELFF
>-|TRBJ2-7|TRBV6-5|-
CASSYSGQGSTNF
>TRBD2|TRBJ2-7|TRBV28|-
CASSPGTSYSEQYF
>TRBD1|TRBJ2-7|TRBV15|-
CATSRGPGTGSYEQYF
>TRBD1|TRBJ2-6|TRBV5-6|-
CASTATGSGANVLTF
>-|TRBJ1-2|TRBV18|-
CASSPGVFPNYGYTF
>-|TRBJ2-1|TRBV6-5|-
CASSSALGGWNNEQFF
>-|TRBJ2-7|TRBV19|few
CASSLGEKTAQYF
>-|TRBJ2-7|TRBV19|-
CASSIPLAPAYEQYF
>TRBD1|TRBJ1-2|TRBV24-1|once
CATSDSMTGNYGYTF
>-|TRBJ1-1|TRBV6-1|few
CASESGQREGDTEAFF
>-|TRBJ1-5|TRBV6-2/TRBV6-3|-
CASSYYPGRTSNQPQHF
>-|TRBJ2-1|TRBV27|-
CASRDPYAYNEQFF
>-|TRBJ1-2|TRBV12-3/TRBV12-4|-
CASSLHNYGYTF
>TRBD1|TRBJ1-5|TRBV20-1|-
CSARELITGDGSNQPQHF
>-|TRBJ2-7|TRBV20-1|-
CSANPWGKDEQYF
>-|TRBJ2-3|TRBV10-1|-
CASPRVTLHRVTDTQYF
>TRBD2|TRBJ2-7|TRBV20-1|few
CSASGRMGPSYEQYF
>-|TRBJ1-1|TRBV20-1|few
CSARALIRFEAFF
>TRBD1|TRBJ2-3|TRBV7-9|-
CASSLEDRVDTQYF
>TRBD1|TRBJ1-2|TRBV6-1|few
CASSETGEGYTF
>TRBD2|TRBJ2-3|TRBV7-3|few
CASSYLAGEPTDTQYF
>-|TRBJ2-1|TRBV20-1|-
CSARGRGEQFF
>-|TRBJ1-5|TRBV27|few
CASRTQGLNQPQHF
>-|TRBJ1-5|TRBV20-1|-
CSALMLGYSNQPQHF